These 25 T cell receptor beta chains were sequenced from one sample in a study of cytomegalovirus exposure and HLA in healthy donors (dated by TCRdb to 2017 to 2019). The library was made by the immunoSEQ multiplex PCR assay. For the multiplex PCR, a mixture combining 60 forward primers for TCR Vbeta segments and 13 reverse primers for TCR Jbeta segments was used. TCRdb re-hosts the immuneACCESS table, in-frame sequences only. Its copies lack some clones; in the studies checked, an unresolved V gene accounts for under half of them, and the cause for the rest is not known. This sample comprises 150,000 or so clones, 60% to 85% of them detected only once. The ten largest make up over 3% of the sample. Sequencing input: PBMCs. These receptors were obtained from a woman in her 50s in good health and CMV-seropositive.

CDR3: CAIRGGTGNTEAFF. CDR3 sequence (DNA): TGTGCCATCAGGGGGGGGACAGGGAACACTGAAGCTTTCTTT. The chain combines TRBV10-3 with TRBJ1-1; 8 positions match TRBD1. V trimming: 6 bases; J trimming: 1 base; junction bases outside the gene matches: 4. The CDR3 consists of 14 residues. Germline V gene lookup returns CDR1 ENHRY and CDR2 SYGVKD.

The chain joins TRBV2 to TRBJ1-5, with D tentatively TRBD1 (5 bases). The CDR3 sequence is 16 residues long. Germline values: CDR1 SNHLY, CDR2 FYNNEI. V was shortened by 7 bases and J by 1 base, with 17 bases between the two germline ends. In nucleotides, the CDR3 is TGTGCCAGCACTTCGCATTTAGACAGAAGCAATCAGCCCCAGCATTTT. Its protein is CASTSHLDRSNQPQHF.

The J gene is TRBJ1-3, the V gene TRBV5-6, with a weak D call TRBD1 (5 bases). The CDR3 totals 13 residues. V lost 3 bases, J lost 10 bases, and 14 bases lay in between. The V gene's germline CDR1 is SGHDT and CDR2 YYEEEE. The chain's CDR3 is CASSWGREETIYF. DNA for the CDR3: TGTGCCAGCAGCTGGGGCAGGGAGGAAACCATATATTTT.

J is TRBJ1-2 and V is TRBV7-2; 8 nucleotides line up with TRBD1. Per germline, CDR1 SGHTA and CDR2 FQGNSA. CDR3 length equals 15 residues. The V and J ends lost 5 bases and 3 bases, in that order; junction bases with no gene match: 8. CDR3 amino acids: CASSARTGLDYGYTF. The DNA of the CDR3 is TGTGCCAGCAGCGCCAGGACAGGGTTGGACTATGGCTACACCTTC.

This clone has just a few counts. The DNA for the CDR3 is TGCGCCAGCAGCCGGGCAGCCTCAACCACCCAAGAGACCCAGTACTTC. Its translation: CASSRAASTTQETQYF. The chain recombines TRBV4-3 with TRBJ2-5; D unclear. V gave up 4 bases and J gave up 1 base, with 16 bases separating them. Germline V lookup: CDR1 LGHNA, CDR2 YSLEER. The CDR3 runs 16 residues.

This chain uses TRBV4-1 with TRBJ1-1; weak D call: TRBD1 (6 bases). The CDR3 runs 17 residues. The V gene lost 1 base and the J gene lost 2 bases, with 17 bases spanning the gap. CDR1 is MGHRA and CDR2 is YSYEKL in the germline V gene. The CDR3 loop reads CASSQVGWTAINTEAFF. In nucleotides, the CDR3 is TGCGCCAGCAGCCAAGTTGGCTGGACAGCGATCAACACTGAAGCTTTCTTT.

The genes are TRBV5-5 and TRBJ2-1; 13 nucleotides match TRBD2. The CDR3 covers 19 residues. Germline V gives CDR1 SGHKS, CDR2 YYEKEE (reference sequence). V lost 4 bases to trimming and J lost 2 bases; unmatched junction nucleotides: 12. CDR3 residues: CASSTGLAGAFIPYNEQFF. DNA of the CDR3: TGTGCCAGCAGCACAGGACTAGCGGGAGCATTTATACCCTACAATGAGCAGTTCTTC.

Points on this clone: This sample includes further DNA sequences coding for the same CDR3. V is TRBV4-1 and J is TRBJ2-3; D is unclear. The V end was cut by 1 base, the J end by 1 base, with 6 bases between. From germline, CDR1 is MGHRA and CDR2 YSYEKL. The CDR3 spans 14 residues. For the CDR3, the DNA is TGCGCCAGCAGCCAAGGCGCCGGCACAGATACGCAGTATTTT. The encoded protein is CASSQGAGTDTQYF.

This chain links TRBV5-4 with TRBJ2-7; 11 bases are a match to TRBD2. The CDR3 spans 12 residues. The germline gives CDR1 SGHNT, CDR2 YYREEE (reference sequence). V dropped 3 bases and J dropped 13; count of bases not matched to a gene: 6. The CDR3 here is CASSSPGLAVYF. CDR3 in DNA: TGTGCCAGCAGCTCTCCGGGACTAGCGGTATACTTC.

CDR3: CASLSGINTDTQYF. Here the CDR3 DNA reads TGTGCCAGCCTGAGCGGGATAAACACAGATACGCAGTATTTT. This chain joins TRBV25-1 and TRBJ2-3, with 7 bases identical to TRBD2. Germline V gene data show CDR1 as MGHDK and CDR2 as SYGVNS. With V trimmed by 8 bases and J by 2 bases, 7 bases remained unmatched. The CDR3 is 14 amino acids.

V is TRBV29-1 and J is TRBJ1-2; 7 nucleotides match TRBD1. V was clipped by 7 bases and J by 3 bases; unmatched bases: 5. This CDR3 spans 12 amino acids. Germline V lookup: CDR1 SQVTM, CDR2 ANQGSEA. For the CDR3, the DNA is TGCAGCGCCGACGGACAGGACTATGGCTACACCTTC. This sequence encodes CSADGQDYGYTF.

The chain recombines TRBV6-5 with TRBJ1-5; D may be TRBD1 (6 bases). The germline CDR1 and CDR2 sequences are MNHEY and SVGAGI. The CDR3 length is 15 residues. V was pared by 3 bases and J by 4 bases, with 13 bases between. CDR3 in DNA: TGTGCCAGCAGTTATTTAGACAGGAAAAATCAGCCCCAGCATTTT. Translation gives CASSYLDRKNQPQHF.

Only a few counts were recorded for this clone. The V call is TRBV7-9, the J call TRBJ1-6; tentatively, D is TRBD1 (6 bases). The CDR3 sequence is 15 residues long. Trimming removed 3 bases from V and 7 bases from J, with 13 bases in between. CDR1 and CDR2 (germline): SEHNR, FQNEAQ (reference sequence). CDR3 protein: CASSFGTTWNSPLHF. The CDR3 DNA is TGTGCCAGCAGCTTCGGGACAACCTGGAATTCACCCCTCCACTTT. Drawing the rest from reference TRBV7-9 and TRBJ1-6, the complete variable domain is DTGVSQNPRHKITKRGQNVTFRCDPISEHNRLYWYRQTLGQGPEFLTYFQNEAQLEKSRLLSDRFSAERPKGSFSTLEIQRTEQGDSAMYLCASSFGTTWNSPLHFGNGTRLTVT.

This chain connects TRBV9 to TRBJ1-4; 9 nucleotides agree with TRBD1. Germline CDR1 reads SGDLS; CDR2 reads YYNGEE. The ends lost 3 bases at V and 5 bases at J; junction bases unmatched: 5. The CDR3 has 15 amino acids. The CDR3 reads CASSGPGTGNEKLFF. The CDR3 nucleotides are TGTGCCAGCAGCGGGCCCGGGACAGGGAATGAAAAACTGTTTTTT.

This clone was seen a few times. The V gene is TRBV5-4, the J gene TRBJ1-1, with D tentatively TRBD1 (6 bases). The CDR3 is 14 amino acids. V was clipped by 4 bases and J by 5 bases, with 15 bases between them. Looked up from germline, CDR1 is SGHNT and CDR2 is YYREEE (reference sequence). Written as DNA, the CDR3 is TGTGCCAGCAGCGTGACCCAGACAGGAACTGAAGCTTTCTTT. Protein sequence: CASSVTQTGTEAFF.

The chain joins TRBV6-1 to TRBJ1-5, with D tentatively TRBD1 (6 bases). V was trimmed by 4 bases and J by 0 bases, leaving 13 bases between them. CDR1 is MNHNS, CDR2 SASEGT, per germline. This CDR3 has 16 amino acids. The CDR3, as DNA: TGTGCCAGCAGTGGGCGGGGGGCCAATAGCAATCAGCCCCAGCATTTT. Its protein is CASSGRGANSNQPQHF.

The J gene is TRBJ2-2, the V gene TRBV6-5, with TRBD1 matching 7 bases. Germline assignment: CDR1 MNHEY and CDR2 SVGAGI. The CDR3 sequence is 15 residues long. The trim removed 8 bases at V and 6 bases at J, leaving 12 bases unmatched. The CDR3 here is CASGSTGERAGELFF. CDR3 coding DNA: TGTGCCAGCGGATCTACAGGGGAACGAGCCGGGGAGCTGTTTTTT.

The chain has TRBV28 and TRBJ1-2; no firm D call. CDR3 size: 13 residues. Germline V gives CDR1 MDHEN, CDR2 SYDVKM. The V end lost 5 bases, the J end lost 1 base, and 8 bases lay between the germline ends. CDR3 region: CASSPSVNYGYTF. The CDR3 coding sequence is TGTGCCAGCAGTCCGTCGGTTAACTATGGCTACACCTTC.

This sequence joins TRBV13 and TRBJ1-2; 7 nucleotides match TRBD1. V was clipped by 0 bases and J by 0 bases; unmatched bases: 4. The CDR3 is 16 amino acids. The germline V gene has CDR1 PRHDT and CDR2 FYEKMQ (reference sequence). The CDR3 bases are TGTGCCAGCAGCTTAGGCCTCGGACAGGCTAACTATGGCTACACCTTC. This sequence encodes CASSLGLGQANYGYTF.

The chain uses TRBV6-1 and TRBJ2-5, with a tentative D call TRBD1 (6 bases). The end of the DNA is better explained by TRBJ2-7, so the J call may be wrong. The CDR3 is made up of 13 amino acids. Germline CDR1 is MNHNS and CDR2 is SASEGT. The CDR3 DNA is TGTGCCAGCAACCCCTGGGGGCCCTACGAGCAGTACTTC. Its protein is CASNPWGPYEQYF.

This clone has more than one count but fewer than ten. The chain is built from TRBV6-1 and TRBJ2-7; a possible D gene is TRBD1 (6 bases). Trimming removed 11 bases at V and 4 bases at J, with 18 bases between. The CDR3 extends over 13 amino acids. The germline CDR1 and CDR2 sequences are MNHNS and SASEGT. The CDR3 here is CAAGGRGVYEQYF. The DNA of the CDR3 is TGTGCCGCTGGAGGCAGGGGTGTTTACGAGCAGTACTTC.

This rearrangement joins TRBV11-2 to TRBJ2-7; D is possibly TRBD1 (5 bases). CDR3 size: 14 residues. The germline gives CDR1 SGHAT, CDR2 FQNNGV. Trimming removed 1 base at V and 6 bases at J, with 13 bases between. CDR3 nucleotides: TGTGCCAGCAGCTTAGTAAGGGGAAGGGGCGAGCAGTACTTC. The encoded protein is CASSLVRGRGEQYF.

The chain couples TRBV10-1 to TRBJ1-6, with a possible D match to TRBD1 (5 bases). Trimming pared 6 bases from V and 7 bases from J, leaving 10 bases between. The CDR3 loop spans 13 amino acids. Germline V gene sequence: CDR1 WNHNN, CDR2 SYGVQD (reference sequence). CDR3 in amino acids: CASRQEGNSPLHF. The CDR3 bases are TGCGCCAGCAGACAGGAGGGGAATTCACCCCTCCACTTT.

This chain links TRBV29-1 with TRBJ1-1; D remains unclear. Trimming stripped 7 bases from V and 1 base from J, with 4 bases between. The CDR3 totals 10 residues. In germline, CDR1 is SQVTM, CDR2 ANQGSEA. CDR3 loop: CSGGNTEAFF. DNA for the CDR3: TGCAGCGGAGGGAACACTGAAGCTTTCTTT.

The chain links TRBV9 to TRBJ1-1; D is unresolved. The V and J ends lost 3 bases and 0 bases respectively, with 9 bases between them. Germline-derived CDR1 and CDR2 are SGDLS and YYNGEE. CDR3 length equals 14 residues. CDR3 bases: TGTGCCAGCAGCGCCCCCGGGGTGAACACTGAAGCTTTCTTT. This sequence encodes CASSAPGVNTEAFF.